Sequencing of this T cell receptor (beta chain) was carried out in a study of blood T cell repertoires in COVID-19 (dated by TCRdb to the early 2020s). For context, the study as a whole: Samples from collaborators originated in the United States, Italy and Spain and spanned both the acute and convalescent phases of COVID-19. The prospective study material was composed of cDNA or gDNA derived from T cells, B-cell-depleted T cells, or PBMCs. Deeply sampled blood TCRbeta repertoires from subjects exposed to, actively infected with, or recovered from COVID-19 were included in the dataset. The repertoires were made available in a free public database intended to serve as a resource for research on the immune response to SARS-CoV-2. The samples were drawn from the first 160 participants of the ongoing ImmuneRACE study and from some 1,300 subjects provided by 6 global collaborators. Sample metadata almost always included a de-identified subject ID, COVID-19 status, age in years and sex. Where HLA class I and class II types were available, the types were taken from metadata supplied by the sample provider, not from assay-based typing.

In Seattle, one collaborating source enrolled patients while the infection was active and tracked those patients longitudinally over the course of disease. Whole blood was collected in K2EDTA tubes by collaborating institutions according to the institutions' own protocols. For TCRbeta analysis, collaborators shipped samples in one of three forms: frozen whole blood, isolated PBMCs, or DNA extracted from either of those sample types. The research as a whole found: The quantity of clinical and demographic metadata differed by source and by participant and was supplied without curation.

In the case of this clone: Its antigen is unknown. It has no much larger one-base neighbor in the sample; base qualities were not kept.

The immunoSEQ Assay, a bias-controlled multiplex PCR, was used to amplify TCRbeta CDR3 regions from genomic DNA. The authors' analysis ran thus. The number of nucleated cells in each sample was estimated by amplification of reference gene primers within the assay. To quantify the absolute abundance of each unique TCRbeta CDR3 rearrangement, sequence reads were collapsed and filtered. Productive Simpson clonality was computed per sample as the square root of Simpson's diversity index over productive rearrangements. Entries here come from immuneACCESS through TCRdb and include only in-frame sequences with V and J called. Some clones fail to appear in such tables; in the studies checked, an unresolved V gene covers under half of the shortfall, and the cause of the remainder is unknown. D and trimming come from the DNA, and the V and J calls and clone size come from that table. Counted in this sample were a few hundred thousand clones; approximately 85% of them appeared once. The top ten constitute approximately 8.4% of the sample.

Trimming removed 0 bases from V and 1 base from J, leaving 6 bases between the germline ends. The CDR3 spans 14 residues, from the cysteine through the phenylalanine. Only the CDR3 portion is preserved as DNA: 42 bases, with reading frame beginning at the first base. CDR1 and CDR2, looked up from the germline V gene (reference sequence), are LGHDT and YNNKEL. The sequenced material came from peripheral blood. The TCR was taken from a woman of 80 years or more with COVID-19, enrolled during active disease. In this chain, TRBV3-1 (or the pseudogene TRBV3-2) is recombined with TRBJ1-1; the D segment cannot be called with confidence. The CDR3 amino acid sequence is: CASSQDPRNTEAFF. DNA sequence: TGTGCCAGCAGCCAAGATCCGAGGAACACTGAAGCTTTCTTT.